This T cell receptor (beta chain) stems from a study of cytomegalovirus exposure and HLA in healthy donors (dated by TCRdb to 2017 to 2019). About the investigation overall: According to a later analysis, one platform produced both the 110 or so validation repertoires and the 666 repertoires of the first cohort. Along with the approximately 670-subject first cohort, a separate validation cohort of approximately 110 different subjects was used. High-throughput TCR immunosequencing, statistical association of individual TCRs with disease status, and machine learning were combined to predict cytomegalovirus infection status. The aim of the study was to test whether cataloging public T cell receptors could identify signatures of past pathogen exposure. What the study reported, not specific to this receptor: The study listed 150 to 200 TCR beta chains as associated with cytomegalovirus. Most TCR sequences were seen in very few donors, while some public TCRs were found in many individuals. A few of the identified cytomegalovirus-associated TCR beta chains were confirmed in vitro to be specific for cytomegalovirus antigens. According to the authors, the approach could potentially be generalized to other disease states and immunological phenotypes. Of the cluster scores, about 94% were above 0 in a later analysis, which found that TCRs clustered in the first cohort also tended to co-occur in the roughly 130 validation repertoires. The classifier was reported to diagnose cytomegalovirus status with high specificity and sensitivity in both the original and validation cohorts. All 120 or so repertoires were used to score co-occurrence in the validation cohort in a later analysis, because that analysis had no HLA typing for the cohort.

V lost 3 bases and J lost 4 bases; the stretch between them is 7 bases long. Per the germline V gene (reference sequence), MNHNY is the CDR1 and SVGAGI is the CDR2. Its CDR3 holds 12 amino acids, cysteine through phenylalanine. The only DNA kept is the CDR3, 36 bases in frame from the first base. The receptor library was made with the immunoSEQ multiplex PCR assay. Per the authors' processing: A statistical classification framework was built to diagnose cytomegalovirus status from the catalog of TCR beta chain sequences. The clones in this table, taken by TCRdb from immuneACCESS, are in-frame only. Not every clone is retained; where verified, under half of the shortfall comes from an unresolved V gene, and the cause of the rest is unknown. V and J calls plus clone size are reproduced from that table; the DNA served to infer D and trimming. In all, the sample holds 150,000 to 200,000 clones, and around 84% of those were seen once. The ten largest clones add up to roughly 7% of the sample.

Separate from the roughly 700-subject first cohort, the validation cohort of 90 to 150 subjects was the group to which the donors belonged. About this clone itself: There is no known antigen for this receptor. No quality values exist for individual bases; no much larger clone is one base distant.

The material sequenced was PBMCs. In this chain, TRBV6-6 is recombined with TRBJ2-7; a confident D gene designation cannot be given. The clonotype originates from a man aged 18-30 years in good health and CMV-seropositive. The base sequence is TGTGCCAGCAGTTATCTGGCATACGAGCAGTACTTC. Its translation reads: CASSYLAYEQYF.